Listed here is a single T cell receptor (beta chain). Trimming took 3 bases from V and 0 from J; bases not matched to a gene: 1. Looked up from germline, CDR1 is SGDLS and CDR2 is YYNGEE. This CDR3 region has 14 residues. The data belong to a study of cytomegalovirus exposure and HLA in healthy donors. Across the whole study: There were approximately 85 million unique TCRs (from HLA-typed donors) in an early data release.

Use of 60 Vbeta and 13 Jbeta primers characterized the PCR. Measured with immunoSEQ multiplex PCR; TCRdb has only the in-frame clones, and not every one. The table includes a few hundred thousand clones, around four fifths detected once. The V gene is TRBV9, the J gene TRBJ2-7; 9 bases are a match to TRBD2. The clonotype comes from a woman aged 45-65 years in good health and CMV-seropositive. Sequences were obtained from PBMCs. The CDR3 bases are TGTGCCAGCAGCGCTAGCGGGGCCTCCTACGAGCAGTACTTC. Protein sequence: CASSASGASYEQYF.